These 27 T cell receptor beta chains share one sample of origin, sequenced in a study of T cells after yellow fever vaccination. TCRdb re-derived calls from the 5' RACE reads in MiXCR, one entry per CDR3 protein. The profile shows 150,000 to 200,000 distinct CDR3 sequences, around 9% of them singletons. The sequencing used CD8+ T cells sorted from PBMCs, collected 45 days after the yellow fever booster vaccination. These TCRs come from a man aged 18-30 years who received the YFV17D yellow fever vaccine.

The chain has TRBV20-1 and TRBJ1-2; a possible D gene is TRBD1 (6 bases). Trimming pared 5 bases from V and 4 bases from J, leaving 20 bases between. The germline CDR1 and CDR2 sequences are DFQATT and SNEGSKA (reference sequence). This CDR3 comprises 15 residues. The CDR3 nucleotides read TGCAGTGCTGAGAGACCGGGACATCCTTTCTATGGCTACACCTTC. Protein product: CSAERPGHPFYGYTF.

This clonotype was recorded many times. The V and J genes are TRBV27 and TRBJ2-7, with D perhaps TRBD1 or TRBD2 (5 bases each). Germline V gene sequence: CDR1 MNHEY, CDR2 SMNVEV (reference sequence). The CDR3 totals 15 residues. V gave up 2 bases and J gave up 0 bases, with 11 bases separating them. This CDR3 reads CASSLAGASSYEQYF. The CDR3 nucleotides are TGTGCCAGCAGTTTAGCCGGGGCGAGCTCCTACGAGCAGTACTTC.

This clonotype has a count of ten or more. This sequence joins TRBV7-9 and TRBJ2-5; D uncertain. V was trimmed by 6 bases and J by 7 bases, leaving 9 bases between them. The CDR3 covers 11 residues. In germline, CDR1 is SEHNR, CDR2 FQNEAQ (reference sequence). The CDR3 loop is CASRRRGTQYF. As DNA, the CDR3 is TGTGCCAGCAGACGAAGAGGGACCCAGTACTTC. Full variable domain (missing parts from reference TRBV7-9 and TRBJ2-5): DTGVSQNPRHKITKRGQNVTFRCDPISEHNRLYWYRQTLGQGPEFLTYFQNEAQLEKSRLLSDRFSAERPKGSFSTLEIQRTEQGDSAMYLCASRRRGTQYFGPGTRLLVL.

This clonotype occurred a few times. This chain uses TRBV6-2 or TRBV6-3 with TRBJ2-1; 9 bases agree with TRBD2. V dropped 4 bases and J dropped 7; count of bases not matched to a gene: 8. CDR1 is MNHEY and CDR2 is SVGEGT in the germline V gene. There are 15 residues in the CDR3. The CDR3: CASSSFRGGANEQFF. CDR3 nucleotide sequence: TGTGCCAGCAGTTCCTTTCGCGGGGGGGCTAATGAGCAGTTCTTC.

This clonotype showed up just a few times. The rearrangement uses TRBV6-2 or TRBV6-3 and TRBJ2-6; maybe TRBD1 (5 bases). CDR1 and CDR2 from the germline V gene are MNHEY and SVGEGT. The CDR3 covers 17 residues. V lost 4 bases, J lost 0 bases, and 13 bases lay in between. The CDR3 bases are TGTGCCAGCAGTTTCAGGGCCGATTTCTCTGGGGCCAACGTCCTGACTTTC. This encodes CASSFRADFSGANVLTF.

This clonotype has just a few counts. The chain is built from TRBV2 and TRBJ2-7; TRBD2 aligns across 11 bases. Germline assignment: CDR1 SNHLY and CDR2 FYNNEI. The CDR3 covers 16 residues. V shed 2 bases and J 4 bases; nucleotides not matched to a gene: 7. The CDR3 here is CASSESGLAGGYEQYV. For the CDR3, the DNA is TGTGCCAGCAGTGAATCAGGTCTAGCGGGGGGTTACGAGCAGTACGTC.

This clonotype was recorded at least ten times. The chain combines TRBV6-5 with TRBJ1-5; no reliable D call. The CDR3 runs 14 residues. Germline CDR1 MNHEY, CDR2 SVGAGI. Trimming took 6 bases from V and 4 from J, leaving 13 bases between them. This CDR3 is CASRPFLANQPQHF. The CDR3, as DNA: TGTGCCAGCAGGCCCTTTTTAGCTAATCAGCCCCAGCATTTT.

This clonotype has a handful of counts. The chain is built from TRBV10-1 and TRBJ2-7; TRBD1 might be the D (6 bases). This CDR3 has 13 amino acids. CDR1 WNHNN and CDR2 SYGVQD come from the germline V gene (reference sequence). Trimming removed 4 bases from V and 6 bases from J, with 13 bases in between. The CDR3 spells CASSGSGQSEQYF. DNA for the CDR3: TGCGCCAGCAGTGGATCGGGACAATCCGAGCAGTACTTC.

The chain combines TRBV7-6 with TRBJ2-7; 7 nucleotides line up with TRBD1. Germline trimming cut 5 bases from V and 2 bases from J; bases unmatched to any gene: 9. The CDR3 spans 15 residues. In germline, CDR1 is SGHVS, CDR2 FNYEAQ. As DNA, the CDR3 is TGTGCCAGCAGCCCTGAACAGGGGTCCCCCTACGAGCAGTACTTC. Residues: CASSPEQGSPYEQYF.

This clonotype was counted many times. The J gene is TRBJ2-1, the V gene TRBV6-6; weak D call: TRBD1 (5 bases). Germline CDR1 MNHNY, CDR2 SVGAGI (reference sequence). The CDR3 is 13 residues long. V was trimmed by 5 bases and J by 1 base, leaving 6 bases between them. CDR3 in amino acids: CASSQGSYNEQFF. In nucleotides, the CDR3 is TGTGCCAGCAGTCAGGGTTCCTACAATGAGCAGTTCTTC.

This clonotype was counted only a few times. The rearrangement uses TRBV5-6 and TRBJ2-1; 7 bases agree with TRBD1. From germline, CDR1 is SGHDT and CDR2 YYEEEE. Trimming cost V 4 bases and J 6 bases; bases outside gene matches: 7. The length of the CDR3 is 14 residues. The CDR3 spells CASSPDWDSNEQFF. DNA of the CDR3: TGTGCCAGCAGCCCGGATTGGGACAGCAATGAGCAGTTCTTC.

The chain couples TRBV6-6 to TRBJ1-2, with D unclear. Germline V lookup: CDR1 MNHNY, CDR2 SVGAGI (reference sequence). The germline V and J ends were trimmed by 1 base and 2 bases, with 20 bases remaining between them. CDR3 length equals 18 residues. CDR3 bases: TGTGCCAGCAGTTACTTGATAGGTGGGCTGGTCTCAAACTATGGCTACACCTTC. Its translation is CASSYLIGGLVSNYGYTF.

This chain uses TRBV3-1 with TRBJ1-5, with D unclear. Germline lookup yields CDR1 LGHDT and CDR2 YNNKEL (reference sequence). V shed 0 bases and J shed 7 bases, with 13 bases lying between them. The CDR3 sequence is 15 residues long. CDR3 bases: TGTGCCAGCAGCCAAGATTCAGGACCCAGGCAGCCCCAGCATTTT. Protein product: CASSQDSGPRQPQHF.

This clonotype has more than one count but fewer than ten. The chain couples TRBV5-4 to TRBJ2-2; tentative D call: TRBD1 (6 bases). V was pared by 0 bases and J by 5 bases, with 8 bases between. Germline V gene sequence: CDR1 SGHNT, CDR2 YYREEE (reference sequence). The CDR3 is made up of 14 amino acids. The CDR3 DNA follows: TGTGCCAGCAGCTTGGGGACAGATACCGGGGAGCTGTTTTTT. This gives the protein CASSLGTDTGELFF.

The J gene is TRBJ2-5, the V gene TRBV4-1; D is possibly TRBD1 (5 bases). Germline V gives CDR1 MGHRA, CDR2 YSYEKL. The ends were cut back, 3 bases at V and 2 bases at J, with 19 bases in the middle. The CDR3 is 17 amino acids. The CDR3 DNA reads TGCGCCAGCAGCCAGTGGTTTCGGACAATAGAACAAGAGACCCAGTACTTC. It is translated as CASSQWFRTIEQETQYF.

This clonotype was observed a handful of times. The chain is built from TRBV3-1 and TRBJ2-3; 8 bases are shared with TRBD1. V was pared by 4 bases and J by 2 bases, with 8 bases of the junction left unmatched. The CDR3 is 16 residues long. Germline V gene data show CDR1 as LGHDT and CDR2 as YNNKEL (reference sequence). The CDR3 region has the DNA TGTGCCAGCAGCCCACTGGGGACAGGCCTCACAGATACGCAGTATTTT. Protein product: CASSPLGTGLTDTQYF.

Only a few counts were recorded for this clonotype. No DNA is shown, since the ends of the CDR3 on it are uncertain; the CDR3 is the one TCRdb lists. This chain joins TRBV21-1 and TRBJ2-5. TRBV21-1 is reported as a pseudogene. The CDR3 length is 14 residues, termini included. CDR3 protein: CASRLPLWQETQYF.

The chain employs TRBV12-3 or TRBV12-4 and TRBJ2-3; 8 positions match TRBD1. V shed 1 base and J 2 bases; nucleotides not matched to a gene: 11. The CDR3 totals 18 residues. The chain's CDR3 is CASSLEGQGAGSTDTQYF. The CDR3 bases are TGTGCCAGCAGTTTAGAGGGTCAGGGGGCAGGATCCACAGATACGCAGTATTTT.

This clonotype was detected a few times. For the CDR3, the DNA is TGTGCCAGCAGCCTTGTTCCGACTAGCACCTACGAGCAGTACTTC. Encoded protein: CASSLVPTSTYEQYF. The rearrangement links TRBV12-3 or TRBV12-4 to TRBJ2-7, with 7 bases fitting TRBD2. The CDR3 extends over 15 amino acids. Trimming took 6 bases from V and 2 from J; bases not matched to a gene: 10.

V usage is TRBV29-1 and J usage is TRBJ2-5, with TRBD2 identical over 8 bases. Germline CDR1 reads SQVTM; CDR2 reads ANQGSEA. CDR3 size: 11 residues. J gave up 5 bases and V 6 bases, and 2 bases lay outside the gene matches. The CDR3 DNA sequence: TGCAGCGTCGGGGGGGCGGAGACCCAGTACTTC. Translated, it gives CSVGGAETQYF.

This clonotype was observed many times. The chain has TRBV11-2 and TRBJ2-1, with D possibly matching TRBD2 (6 bases). The CDR3 loop spans 15 amino acids. Deletions cut 1 base from V and 8 bases from J, with 15 bases between. Germline V gene data show CDR1 as SGHAT and CDR2 as FQNNGV. In DNA form, the CDR3 reads TGTGCCAGCAGCTTAGGGTCTAGGGAGGTCGATGAGCAGTTCTTC. Residues: CASSLGSREVDEQFF.

The rearrangement joins TRBV27 to TRBJ2-3; 9 positions match TRBD2. Trimming took 8 bases from V and 5 from J; bases not matched to a gene: 11. Germline V gene lookup returns CDR1 MNHEY and CDR2 SMNVEV (reference sequence). The CDR3 covers 15 residues. The CDR3 region has the DNA TGTGCCAGCCGCCCCCGGACTAGCGCAGGAGATACGCAGTATTTT. It yields the protein CASRPRTSAGDTQYF.

This clonotype occurred many times. The J gene is TRBJ1-5, the V gene TRBV20-1, with D possibly matching TRBD1 (5 bases). Germline assignment: CDR1 DFQATT and CDR2 SNEGSKA (reference sequence). The CDR3 loop spans 14 amino acids. Trimming removed 0 bases from V and 2 bases from J, with 8 bases in between. This CDR3 reads CSARDLGGNQPQHF. CDR3 in DNA: TGCAGTGCTAGAGATCTAGGGGGCAATCAGCCCCAGCATTTT.

There are many counts of this clonotype. This chain connects TRBV14 to TRBJ2-1; D gene unclear. Trimming stripped 2 bases from V and 5 bases from J, with 10 bases between. Germline assignment: CDR1 SGHDN and CDR2 FVKESK. CDR3 length equals 14 residues. The CDR3 protein is CASSQNDRNNEQFF. In DNA form, the CDR3 reads TGTGCCAGCAGCCAAAACGACCGGAACAATGAGCAGTTCTTC.

This clonotype occurred a few times. This chain joins TRBV4-1 and TRBJ1-1; 9 bases align to TRBD1. Looked up from germline, CDR1 is MGHRA and CDR2 is YSYEKL. The CDR3 length is 15 residues. J gave up 7 bases and V 4 bases, and 10 bases lay outside the gene matches. The CDR3 loop is CASSLKGQGQGEAFF. CDR3 nucleotide sequence: TGCGCCAGCAGCCTAAAGGGACAGGGTCAGGGTGAAGCTTTCTTT.

CDR3 protein: CASSLELLSGEVKQFF. In nucleotides, the CDR3 is TGTGCCAGCAGCTTGGAACTGTTGAGCGGGGAGGTAAAGCAGTTCTTC. This rearrangement joins TRBV5-6 to TRBJ2-1, with TRBD2 identical over 7 bases. J was trimmed by 11 bases and V by 0 bases; bases with no gene match: 14. The CDR3 is made up of 16 amino acids. Germline loops: CDR1 SGHDT, CDR2 YYEEEE.

The genes are TRBV4-1 and TRBJ2-5; TRBD2 matches 11 bases. This CDR3 has 16 amino acids. V shed 3 bases, J shed 4 bases, and the junction held 7 bases outside the gene matches. Germline V gene data show CDR1 as MGHRA and CDR2 as YSYEKL. CDR3 amino acids: CASSQVAGGRPETQYF. CDR3 DNA sequence: TGCGCCAGCAGCCAGGTAGCGGGGGGGCGGCCAGAGACCCAGTACTTC.